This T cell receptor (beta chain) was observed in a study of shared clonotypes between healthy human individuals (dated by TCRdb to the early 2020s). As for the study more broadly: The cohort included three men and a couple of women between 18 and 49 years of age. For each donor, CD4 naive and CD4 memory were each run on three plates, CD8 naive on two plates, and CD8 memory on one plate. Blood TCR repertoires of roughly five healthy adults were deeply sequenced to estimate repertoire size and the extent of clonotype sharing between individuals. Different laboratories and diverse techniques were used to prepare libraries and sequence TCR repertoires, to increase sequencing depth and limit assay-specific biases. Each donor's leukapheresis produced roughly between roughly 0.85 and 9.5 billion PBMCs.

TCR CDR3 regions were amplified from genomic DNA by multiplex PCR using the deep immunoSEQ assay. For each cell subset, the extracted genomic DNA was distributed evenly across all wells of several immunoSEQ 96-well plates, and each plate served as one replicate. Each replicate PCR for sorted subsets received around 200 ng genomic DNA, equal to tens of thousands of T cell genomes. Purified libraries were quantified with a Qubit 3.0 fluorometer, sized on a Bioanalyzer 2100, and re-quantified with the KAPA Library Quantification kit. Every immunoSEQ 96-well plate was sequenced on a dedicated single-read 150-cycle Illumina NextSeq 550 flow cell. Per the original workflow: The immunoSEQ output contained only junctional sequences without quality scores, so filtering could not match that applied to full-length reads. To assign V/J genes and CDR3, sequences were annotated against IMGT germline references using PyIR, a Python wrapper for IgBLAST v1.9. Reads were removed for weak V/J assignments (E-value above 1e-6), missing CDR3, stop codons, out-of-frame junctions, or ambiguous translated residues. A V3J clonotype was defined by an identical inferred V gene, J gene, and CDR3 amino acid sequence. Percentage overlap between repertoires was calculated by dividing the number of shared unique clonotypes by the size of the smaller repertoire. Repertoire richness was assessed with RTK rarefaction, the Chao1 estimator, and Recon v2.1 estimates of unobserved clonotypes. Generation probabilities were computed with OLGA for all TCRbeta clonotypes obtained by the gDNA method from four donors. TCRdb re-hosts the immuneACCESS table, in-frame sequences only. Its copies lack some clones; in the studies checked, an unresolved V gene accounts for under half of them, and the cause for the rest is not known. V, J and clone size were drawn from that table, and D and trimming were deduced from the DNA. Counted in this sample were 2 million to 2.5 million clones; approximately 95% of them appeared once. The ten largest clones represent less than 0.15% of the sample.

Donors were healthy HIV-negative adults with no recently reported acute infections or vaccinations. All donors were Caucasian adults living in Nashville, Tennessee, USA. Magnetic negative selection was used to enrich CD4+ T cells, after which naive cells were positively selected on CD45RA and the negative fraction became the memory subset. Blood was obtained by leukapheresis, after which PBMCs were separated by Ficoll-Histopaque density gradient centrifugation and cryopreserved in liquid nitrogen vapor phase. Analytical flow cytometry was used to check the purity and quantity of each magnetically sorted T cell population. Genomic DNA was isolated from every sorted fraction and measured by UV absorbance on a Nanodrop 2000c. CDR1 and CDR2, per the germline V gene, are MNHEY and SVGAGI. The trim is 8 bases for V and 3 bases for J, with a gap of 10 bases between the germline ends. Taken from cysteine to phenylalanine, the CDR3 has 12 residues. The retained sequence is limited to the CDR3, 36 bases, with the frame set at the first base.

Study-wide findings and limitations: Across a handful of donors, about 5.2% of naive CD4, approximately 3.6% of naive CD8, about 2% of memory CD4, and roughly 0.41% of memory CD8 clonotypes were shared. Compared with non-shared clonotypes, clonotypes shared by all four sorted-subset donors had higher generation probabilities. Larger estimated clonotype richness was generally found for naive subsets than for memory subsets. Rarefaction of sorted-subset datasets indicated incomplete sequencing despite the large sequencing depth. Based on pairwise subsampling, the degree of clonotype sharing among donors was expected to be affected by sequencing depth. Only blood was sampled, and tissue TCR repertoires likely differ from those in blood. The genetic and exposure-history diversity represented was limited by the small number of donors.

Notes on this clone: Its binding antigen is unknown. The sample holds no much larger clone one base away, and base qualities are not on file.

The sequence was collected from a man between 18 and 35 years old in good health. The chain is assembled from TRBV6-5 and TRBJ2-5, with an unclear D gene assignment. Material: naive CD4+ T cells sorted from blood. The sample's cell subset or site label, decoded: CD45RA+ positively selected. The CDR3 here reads CASQRSEETQYF. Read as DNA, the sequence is TGTGCCAGCCAGAGAAGCGAAGAGACCCAGTACTTC.